What follows are 10 T cell receptor beta chains derived from one specimen sequenced in a study of blood T cell repertoires in COVID-19. The protocol was immunoSEQ multiplex PCR, while the TCRdb copy is restricted to in-frame clones and leaves out a portion. The sample includes tens of thousands of clones, about 85% seen only once; the top ten take under 7%. Material: peripheral blood. The source is a man between 60 and 70 years old with active COVID-19.

The chain carries TRBV5-5 and TRBJ2-7; TRBD1 matches 12 bases. This CDR3 is 17 amino acids long. V lost 2 bases to trimming and J lost 5 bases; unmatched junction nucleotides: 11. Per the germline V gene, CDR1 is SGHKS and CDR2 is YYEKEE (reference sequence). CDR3 sequence reads: CASSFGTGGSLVHEQYF. In DNA form, the CDR3 reads TGTGCCAGCAGCTTTGGGACAGGGGGCAGTTTAGTTCACGAGCAGTACTTC.

The chain employs TRBV4-1 and TRBJ1-5, with D perhaps matching TRBD1 (6 bases). CDR3 length equals 14 residues. Trimming pared 4 bases from V and 6 bases from J, leaving 13 bases between. CDR1 is MGHRA, CDR2 YSYEKL, per germline. This CDR3 reads CASSRTGLGQPQHF. The DNA of the CDR3 is TGCGCCAGCAGCCGAACAGGGTTAGGTCAGCCCCAGCATTTT.

The chain joins TRBV5-1 to TRBJ2-2; weak D call: TRBD1 (6 bases). CDR1 SGHRS and CDR2 YFSETQ come from the germline V gene. V lost 0 bases, J lost 6 bases, and 18 bases lay in between. This CDR3 has 17 amino acids. The CDR3 DNA sequence: TGCGCCAGCAGCTTGGCCGGCACAGGGTGGACGGCCGGGGAGCTGTTTTTT. This codes for CASSLAGTGWTAGELFF.

This rearrangement joins TRBV28 to TRBJ2-7; 8 bases line up with TRBD2. The V segment lost 7 bases and the J segment 7 bases; nucleotides outside the gene matches: 9. The length of the CDR3 is 13 residues. Germline V gene sequence: CDR1 MDHEN, CDR2 SYDVKM. CDR3 amino acids: CASTPGGWGEQYF. The CDR3 DNA follows: TGTGCCAGCACCCCGGGGGGGTGGGGGGAGCAGTACTTC.

This clone was detected once. The V and J genes are TRBV10-2 and TRBJ2-2, with D possibly being TRBD2 (7 bases). Germline V gene lookup returns CDR1 WSHSY and CDR2 SAAADI. The CDR3 is made up of 16 amino acids. V was pared by 6 bases and J by 7 bases, with 21 bases between. The CDR3 loop reads CASRETRRGALGELFF. The CDR3 DNA follows: TGCGCCAGCAGGGAAACCCGTCGGGGGGCCCTCGGGGAGCTGTTTTTT.

This chain uses TRBV19 with TRBJ2-6; 12 nucleotides agree with TRBD1. Germline lookup yields CDR1 LNHDA and CDR2 SQIVND (reference sequence). This CDR3 has 18 amino acids. V trimming: 3 bases; J trimming: 3 bases; junction bases outside the gene matches: 6. The CDR3 here is CASSMVGTGGSGANVLTF. The DNA of the CDR3 is TGTGCCAGTAGTATGGTAGGGACAGGGGGCAGTGGGGCCAACGTCCTGACTTTC.

This clone was detected once. The genes are TRBV18 and TRBJ1-1; D is possibly TRBD1 (5 bases). The CDR3 sequence is 15 residues long. CDR1 and CDR2 from the germline V gene are KGHSH and LQKENI. Trimming took off 0 bases at V and 0 bases at J, with 8 bases between the two ends. CDR3 amino acids: CASSPPGGLNTEAFF. DNA of the CDR3: TGTGCCAGCTCACCACCCGGGGGATTGAACACTGAAGCTTTCTTT.

This chain uses TRBV19 with TRBJ1-1; D might be TRBD1 (6 bases). The germline gives CDR1 LNHDA, CDR2 SQIVND (reference sequence). CDR3 size: 13 residues. V shed 10 bases and J shed 1 base, with 13 bases lying between them. CDR3 sequence: CATSRGGNTEAFF. The DNA of the CDR3 is TGTGCCACCTCGAGGGGGGGGAACACTGAAGCTTTCTTT.

CDR3 in amino acids: CASSSGGGRSDTQYF. The CDR3 DNA reads as TGTGCCAGTAGTAGCGGGGGAGGTCGGTCAGATACGCAGTATTTT. This chain uses TRBV19 with TRBJ2-3; TRBD2 matches at 7 bases. Trimming took 4 bases from V and 4 from J; bases not matched to a gene: 8. Germline CDR1 is LNHDA and CDR2 is SQIVND (reference sequence). This CDR3 region has 15 residues.

The chain couples TRBV19 to TRBJ1-2; D is undetermined. CDR1 LNHDA and CDR2 SQIVND come from the germline V gene (reference sequence). The CDR3 consists of 16 residues. V was pared by 5 bases and J by 7 bases, with 23 bases between. CDR3 DNA: TGTGCCAGTAGTTTCTCCCCGAGCGGGTCTACCGGTGGCTACACCTTC. Protein product: CASSFSPSGSTGGYTF. The whole variable domain, remainder taken from reference TRBV19 and TRBJ1-2, is DGGITQSPKYLFRKEGQNVTLSCEQNLNHDAMYWYRQDPGQGLRLIYYSQIVNDFQKGDIAEGYSVSREKKESFPLTVTSAQKNPTAFYLCASSFSPSGSTGGYTFGSGTRLTVV.